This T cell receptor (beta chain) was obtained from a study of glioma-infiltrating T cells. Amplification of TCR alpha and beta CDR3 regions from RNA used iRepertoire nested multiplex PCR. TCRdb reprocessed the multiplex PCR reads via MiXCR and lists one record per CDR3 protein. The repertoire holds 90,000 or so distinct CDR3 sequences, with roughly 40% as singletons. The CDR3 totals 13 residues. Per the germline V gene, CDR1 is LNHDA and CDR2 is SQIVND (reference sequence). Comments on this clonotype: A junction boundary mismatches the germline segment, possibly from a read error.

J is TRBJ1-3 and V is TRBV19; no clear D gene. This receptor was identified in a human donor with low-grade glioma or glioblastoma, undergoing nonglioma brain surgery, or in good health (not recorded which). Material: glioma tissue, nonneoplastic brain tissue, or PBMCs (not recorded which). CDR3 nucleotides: TGTGCCAGTATTCTCGGACTTGAGAACACCAAATACTTT. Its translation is CASILGLENTKYF.